The clone carrying this T cell receptor beta chain came up a few times. Its cognate antigen is unknown. The sample is drawn from a study of T-cell memory formation after mild COVID-19. CDR1 and CDR2 (germline): SGHTA, FQGTGA. V gave up 2 bases and J gave up 0 bases; unmatched junction bases: 3. The CDR3 extends over 16 amino acids. Study-wide results and caveats: Pre-infection memory carried some responding clones, suggesting that cross-reactive memory joined.

TCRdb passed the 5' RACE reads through MiXCR, listing each CDR3 protein once. The sample lists 550,000 to 700,000 distinct CDR3 sequences, approximately 15% occurring once. The sequencing input was PBMCs or a T cell subset sorted from them (not recorded which). The clonotype originates from an adult woman who had mild COVID-19 (a few samples of this study predate the infection). Cell type and time point are not known. The V and J genes are TRBV7-3 and TRBJ2-2; 7 bases fit TRBD2. As DNA, the CDR3 is TGTGCCAGCAGCTTACAGGGACTAACGAACACCGGGGAGCTGTTTTTT. It yields the protein CASSLQGLTNTGELFF.